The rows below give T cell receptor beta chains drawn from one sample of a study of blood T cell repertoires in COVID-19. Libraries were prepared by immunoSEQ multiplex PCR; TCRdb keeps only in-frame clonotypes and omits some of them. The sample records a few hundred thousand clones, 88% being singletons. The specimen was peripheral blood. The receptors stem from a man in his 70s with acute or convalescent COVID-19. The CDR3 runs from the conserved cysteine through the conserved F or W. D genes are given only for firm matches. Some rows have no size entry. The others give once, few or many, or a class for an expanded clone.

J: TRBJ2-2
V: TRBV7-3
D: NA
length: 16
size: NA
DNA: TGTGCCAGCAGCCAACAGCCCCCCCTGAACACCGGGGAGCTGTTTTTT
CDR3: CASSQQPPLNTGELFF

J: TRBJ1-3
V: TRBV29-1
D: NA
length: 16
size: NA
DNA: TGCAGCGTTGAGGCAGGGGAAGCCGTCTCTGGAAACACCATATATTTT
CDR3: CSVEAGEAVSGNTIYF

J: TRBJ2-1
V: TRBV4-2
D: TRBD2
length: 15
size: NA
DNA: TGTGCCAGCAGCCCAGGACTAGCGGAAAGCAATGAGCAGTTCTTC
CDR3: CASSPGLAESNEQFF

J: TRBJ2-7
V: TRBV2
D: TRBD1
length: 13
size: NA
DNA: TGTGCCAGCTCCGGGACAGGTGGTTACGAGCAGTACTTC
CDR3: CASSGTGGYEQYF

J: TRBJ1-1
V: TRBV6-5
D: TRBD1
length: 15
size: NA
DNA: TGTGCCAGCAGTTACGGCAGGGGGGCGAACACTGAAGCTTTCTTT
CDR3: CASSYGRGANTEAFF

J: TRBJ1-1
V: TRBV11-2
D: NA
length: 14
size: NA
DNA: TGTGCCAGCAGCTTAGTCTGGACAGACACTGAAGCTTTCTTT
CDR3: CASSLVWTDTEAFF

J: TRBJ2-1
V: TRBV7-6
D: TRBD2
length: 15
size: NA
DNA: TGTGCCAGCAGCTTCGTTGCGGGGGGAAGGAATGAGCAGTTCTTC
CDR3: CASSFVAGGRNEQFF

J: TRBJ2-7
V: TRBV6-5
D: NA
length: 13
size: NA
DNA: TGTGCCAGCAGTAGGAAGGAGGCCAACGAGCAGTACTTC
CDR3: CASSRKEANEQYF

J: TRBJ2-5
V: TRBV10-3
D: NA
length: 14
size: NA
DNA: TGTGCCATCAGTGAGTCAGCGGGTGGAGAGACCCAGTACTTC
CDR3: CAISESAGGETQYF

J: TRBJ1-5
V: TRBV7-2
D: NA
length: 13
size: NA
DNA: TGTGCCAGCAGCTTAGCTAGTTATCAGCCCCAGCATTTT
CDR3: CASSLASYQPQHF

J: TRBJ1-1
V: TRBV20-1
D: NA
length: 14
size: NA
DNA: TGCAGTGCTAGTAAGTCGACAGCCAACACTGAAGCTTTCTTT
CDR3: CSASKSTANTEAFF

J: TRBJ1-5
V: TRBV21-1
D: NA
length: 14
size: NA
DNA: TGTGCCAGCAGCAAATTTTCGGGTCCGGGGCCCCAGCATTTT
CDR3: CASSKFSGPGPQHF

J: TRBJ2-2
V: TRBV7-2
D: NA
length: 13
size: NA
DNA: TGTGCCAGCAGCGAGAGGTTTGGCGGGGAGCTGTTTTTT
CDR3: CASSERFGGELFF

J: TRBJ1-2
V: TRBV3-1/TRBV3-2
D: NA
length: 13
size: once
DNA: TGTGCCAGCAGCCGGCAGAATAACTATGGCTACACCTTC
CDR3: CASSRQNNYGYTF

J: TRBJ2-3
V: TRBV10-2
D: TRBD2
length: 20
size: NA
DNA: TGCGCCAGCAGTGACGGGGGGTTTACTGTAGTGGCGGGAGAAATAGATACGCAGTATTTT
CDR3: CASSDGGFTVVAGEIDTQYF

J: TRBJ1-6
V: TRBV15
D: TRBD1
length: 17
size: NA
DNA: TGTGCCACCAGCAGAGATAACCGGGACAGATATAATTCACCCCTCCACTTT
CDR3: CATSRDNRDRYNSPLHF

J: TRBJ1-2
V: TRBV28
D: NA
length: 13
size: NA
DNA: TGTGCCAGCAGTGTAGCAGGGTCTAGTGGCTACACCTTC
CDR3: CASSVAGSSGYTF

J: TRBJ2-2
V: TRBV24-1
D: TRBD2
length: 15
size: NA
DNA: TGTGCCACGGGGACTAGCGGGATGAACACCGGGGAGCTGTTTTTT
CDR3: CATGTSGMNTGELFF

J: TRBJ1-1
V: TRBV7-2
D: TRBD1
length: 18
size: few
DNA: TGTGCCAGCAGCGTCATTCTGAGGACAGGGGCAGTTTCCACTGAAGCTTTCTTT
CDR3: CASSVILRTGAVSTEAFF

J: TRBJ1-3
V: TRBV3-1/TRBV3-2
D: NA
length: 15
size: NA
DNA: TGTGCCAGCAGCCATAGCACCGGTACTGGAAACACCATATATTTT
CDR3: CASSHSTGTGNTIYF

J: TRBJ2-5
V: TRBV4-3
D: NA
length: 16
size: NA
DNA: TGCGCCAGCAGCCAAGACCTAGATCTCCCCTTAGAGACCCAGTACTTC
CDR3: CASSQDLDLPLETQYF

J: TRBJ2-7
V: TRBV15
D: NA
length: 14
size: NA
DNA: TGTGCCACCAGCAGAGATCTAACAGAATACGAGCAGTACTTC
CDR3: CATSRDLTEYEQYF

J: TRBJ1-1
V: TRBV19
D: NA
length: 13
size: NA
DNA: TGTGCCAGTAGACGTCAGGCCCTGCCCCAAGCTTTCTTT
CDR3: CASRRQALPQAFF

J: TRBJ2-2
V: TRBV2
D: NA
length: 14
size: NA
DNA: TGTGCCAGCAGGAACTCCGTAACCACCGGGGAGCTGTTTTTT
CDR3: CASRNSVTTGELFF

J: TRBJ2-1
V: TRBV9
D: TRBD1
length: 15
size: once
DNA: TGTGCCAGCAGCGTCGACAGGGTGATATACAATGAGCAGTTCTTC
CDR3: CASSVDRVIYNEQFF

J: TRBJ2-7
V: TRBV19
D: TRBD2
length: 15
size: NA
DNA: TGTGCCAGTAGTATGGTAGCGGGCATTTCCTACGAGCAGTACTTC
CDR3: CASSMVAGISYEQYF

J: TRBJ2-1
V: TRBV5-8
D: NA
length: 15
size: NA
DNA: TGTGCCAGCAGCTTGGCCGTGGGGCGGCCCAATGAGCAGTTCTTC
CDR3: CASSLAVGRPNEQFF

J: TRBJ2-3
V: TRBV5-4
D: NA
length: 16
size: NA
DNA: TGTGCCAGCAGCACCCGCCTGGGTGGGGCCACAGATACGCAGTATTTT
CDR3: CASSTRLGGATDTQYF

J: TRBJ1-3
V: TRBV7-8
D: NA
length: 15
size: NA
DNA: TGTGCCAGCAGCCTGAGCGTCTTCTCTGGAAACACCATATATTTT
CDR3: CASSLSVFSGNTIYF

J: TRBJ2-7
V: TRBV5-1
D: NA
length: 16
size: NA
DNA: TGCGCCAGCGGAAACCAACAGGAATCGGGCTCCTACGAGCAGTACTTC
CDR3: CASGNQQESGSYEQYF

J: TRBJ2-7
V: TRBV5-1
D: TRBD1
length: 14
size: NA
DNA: TGCGCCAGCAGGGGGACAGGGAATCCCTACGAGCAGTACTTC
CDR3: CASRGTGNPYEQYF

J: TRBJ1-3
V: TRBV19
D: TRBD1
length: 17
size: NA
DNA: TGTGCCAGTAGCCCTCTCGCCGGGACAGGGGCTGGAAACACCATATATTTT
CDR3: CASSPLAGTGAGNTIYF

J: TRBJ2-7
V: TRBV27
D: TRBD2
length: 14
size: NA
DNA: TGTGCCAGCAGGGGCCTAGCGGGAGCCGACGAGCAGTACTTC
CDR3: CASRGLAGADEQYF

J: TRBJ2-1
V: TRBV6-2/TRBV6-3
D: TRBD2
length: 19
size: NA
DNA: TGTGCCAGCAGTTCGCCGTACCTCCTTAGCGGGGGGGGCTACAATGAGCAGTTCTTC
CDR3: CASSSPYLLSGGGYNEQFF

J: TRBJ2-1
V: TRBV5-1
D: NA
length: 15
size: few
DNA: TGCGCCAGCAGCTTAACAGGGTTCGCCTACAATGAGCAGTTCTTC
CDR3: CASSLTGFAYNEQFF

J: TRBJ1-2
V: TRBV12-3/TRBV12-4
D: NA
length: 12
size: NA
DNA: TGTGCCAGCCGGCTCGGGGGTAGGGGCTACACCTTC
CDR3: CASRLGGRGYTF